The clone carrying this TCR beta chain was seen a handful of times. Other DNA sequences in the same sample also yield this CDR3. The record originates from a study of shared clonotypes between healthy human individuals. Across the study: Each donor contributed plates that comprised three CD4 naive, three CD4 memory, two CD8 naive and one CD8 memory.

In the authors' workflow: Filtering of immunoSEQ junctional sequences could not match full-length read filtering. The protocol was immunoSEQ multiplex PCR, while the TCRdb copy is restricted to in-frame clones and leaves out a portion. V and J calls and clone size are as listed in that table; D and trimming were resolved from the DNA. The sample lists 170,000 or so clones; over 50% were seen once. Sequences were obtained from memory CD4+ T cells sorted from blood. Subset of the sample: CD45RA-negative fraction. This clonotype was obtained from a man aged 25-45 years in good health.

Written as DNA, the CDR3 is TGCAGCGTGGGACAGAACTACGAGCAGTACTTC. Its translation is CSVGQNYEQYF. The chain is built from TRBV29-1 and TRBJ2-7, with TRBD1 matching over 7 bases. J was trimmed by 3 bases and V by 6 bases; bases with no gene match: 2. Germline CDR1 is SQVTM and CDR2 is ANQGSEA. The CDR3 runs 11 residues.